This T cell receptor (beta chain) was sequenced in a study of blood T cell repertoires in COVID-19. Profiled with immunoSEQ multiplex PCR; TCRdb holds only in-frame clones, not every one. The sample carries roughly 290,000 clones, around 90% recorded once. V was clipped by 6 bases and J by 1 base, with 16 bases between them. The CDR3 sequence is 16 residues long. Germline V gene data show CDR1 as SEHNR and CDR2 as FQNEAQ (reference sequence). J is TRBJ2-4 and V is TRBV7-9, with D possibly matching TRBD2 (6 bases). The specimen sequenced was peripheral blood. The TCR comes from a woman in her thirties with COVID-19, enrolled during active disease. This CDR3 is CASSRVEGRAKNIQYF. CDR3 nucleotide sequence: TGTGCCAGCAGTCGAGTGGAGGGTCGGGCCAAAAACATTCAGTACTTC.